The present entry profiles one T cell receptor beta chain with its context. The antigen is not known. The sample comes from a study of Ad26.COV2.S vaccination and SARS-CoV-2 variants. General observations from the study: While placebo recipients had lower spike-specific TCR breadth, vaccine recipients had more. Reported findings describe substantial breadth in spike-specific CD8+ and CD4+ T cell responses following vaccination.

Treatment of the sample: some 19 received Ad26.COV2.S at low or high dose, single or two shots; roughly 5 received placebo; per-sample allocation not given. Samples came from day 63 after the first vaccine or placebo injection. Aged 18-55 years, donor was enrolled in Boston in about 2020. The germline gives CDR1 SGHTA, CDR2 FQGNSA. The V segment lost 4 bases and the J segment 3 bases; nucleotides outside the gene matches: 8. This CDR3 contains 16 residues. Sequenced by immunoSEQ multiplex PCR; TCRdb stores in-frame clones only, minus some. The sample yields around 450,000 clones, 89% seen once. The clonotype comes from a person between 18 and 65 years old who received the Ad26.COV2.S COVID-19 vaccine or a placebo. The starting material was peripheral blood, obtained in a trial of Ad26.COV2.S vaccine versus placebo. This chain uses TRBV7-2 with TRBJ2-3, with 9 bases fitting TRBD2. This CDR3 is CASSSAGGRGTDTQYF. CDR3 sequence (DNA): TGTGCCAGCAGCTCCGCGGGGGGGAGGGGAACAGATACGCAGTATTTT.